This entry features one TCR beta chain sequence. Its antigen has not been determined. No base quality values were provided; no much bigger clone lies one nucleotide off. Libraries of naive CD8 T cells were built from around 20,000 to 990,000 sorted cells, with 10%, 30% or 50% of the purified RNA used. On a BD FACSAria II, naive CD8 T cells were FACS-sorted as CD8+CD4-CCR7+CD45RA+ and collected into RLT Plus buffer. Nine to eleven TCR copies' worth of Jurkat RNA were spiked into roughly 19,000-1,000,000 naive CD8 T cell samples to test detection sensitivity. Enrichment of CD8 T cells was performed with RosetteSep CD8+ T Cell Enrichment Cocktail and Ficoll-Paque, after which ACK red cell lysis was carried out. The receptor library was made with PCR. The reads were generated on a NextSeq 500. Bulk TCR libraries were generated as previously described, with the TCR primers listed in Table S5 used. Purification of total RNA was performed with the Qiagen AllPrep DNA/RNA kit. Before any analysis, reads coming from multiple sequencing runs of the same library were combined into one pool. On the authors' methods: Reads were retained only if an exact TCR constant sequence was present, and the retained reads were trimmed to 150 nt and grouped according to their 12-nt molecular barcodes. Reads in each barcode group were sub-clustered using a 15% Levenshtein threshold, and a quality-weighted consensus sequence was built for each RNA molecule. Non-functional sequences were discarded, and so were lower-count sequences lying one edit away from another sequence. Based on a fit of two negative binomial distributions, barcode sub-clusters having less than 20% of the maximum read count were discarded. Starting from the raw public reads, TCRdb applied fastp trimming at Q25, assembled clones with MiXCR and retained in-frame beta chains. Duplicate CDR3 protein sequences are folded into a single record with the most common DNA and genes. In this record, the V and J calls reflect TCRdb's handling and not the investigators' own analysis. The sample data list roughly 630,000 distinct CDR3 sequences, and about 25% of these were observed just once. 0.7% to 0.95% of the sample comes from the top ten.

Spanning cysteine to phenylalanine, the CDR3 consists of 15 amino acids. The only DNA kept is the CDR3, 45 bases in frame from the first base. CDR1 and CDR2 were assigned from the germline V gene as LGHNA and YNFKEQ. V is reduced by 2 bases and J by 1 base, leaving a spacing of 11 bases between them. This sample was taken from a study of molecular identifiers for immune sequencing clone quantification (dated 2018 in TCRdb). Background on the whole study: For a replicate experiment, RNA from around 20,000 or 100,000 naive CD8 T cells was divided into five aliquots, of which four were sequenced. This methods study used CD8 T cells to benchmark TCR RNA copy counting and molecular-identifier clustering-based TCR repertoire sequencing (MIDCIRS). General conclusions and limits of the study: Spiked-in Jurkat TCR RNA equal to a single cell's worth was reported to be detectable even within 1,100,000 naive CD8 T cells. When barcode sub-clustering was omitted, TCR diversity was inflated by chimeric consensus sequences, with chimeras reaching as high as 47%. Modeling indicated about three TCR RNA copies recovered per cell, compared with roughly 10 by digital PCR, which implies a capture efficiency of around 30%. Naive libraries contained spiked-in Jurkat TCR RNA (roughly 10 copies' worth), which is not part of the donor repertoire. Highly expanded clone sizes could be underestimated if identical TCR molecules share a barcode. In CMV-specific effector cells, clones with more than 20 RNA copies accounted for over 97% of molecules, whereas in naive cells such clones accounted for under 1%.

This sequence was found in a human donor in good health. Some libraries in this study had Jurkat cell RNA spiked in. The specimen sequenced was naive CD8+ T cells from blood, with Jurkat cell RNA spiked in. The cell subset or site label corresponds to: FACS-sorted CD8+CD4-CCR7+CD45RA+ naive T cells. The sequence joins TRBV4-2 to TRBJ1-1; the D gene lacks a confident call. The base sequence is TGTGCCAGCAGCCAAAGCCATAACTCGAACACTGAAGCTTTCTTT. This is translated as CASSQSHNSNTEAFF.